One TCR beta chain is described in this entry. Its antigen is unknown. The PCR had 60 Vbeta and 13 Jbeta primers. The repertoire was sequenced with immunoSEQ multiplex PCR; TCRdb's copy has only in-frame clones and lacks some. Its table lists tens of thousands of clones. The germline V and J ends were trimmed by 2 bases and 4 bases, with 17 bases remaining between them. CDR3 length: 16 residues. Germline V gene lookup returns CDR1 SGHTA and CDR2 FQGNSA. This sample stems from a study of cytomegalovirus exposure and HLA in healthy donors. Study-wide findings and caveats: Associated with cytomegalovirus, according to the listing, were 150 to 200 TCR beta chains.

The sequenced sample was PBMCs. This TCR was sampled from a male donor in good health and CMV-seronegative. The J gene is TRBJ1-2, the V gene TRBV7-2; no reliable D call. CDR3 nucleotides: TGTGCCAGCAGCTTAACCGTCAGGAAGTTAGGCTATGGCTACACCTTC. Residues: CASSLTVRKLGYGYTF.